The clone carrying this TCR beta chain turned up a few times. What it binds is unknown. A read error may produce the germline difference seen at one junction end. Per the germline V gene, CDR1 is KGHSH and CDR2 is LQKENI. This CDR3 has 14 residues. Researchers amplified the TCR beta CDR3 regions from RNA transcripts. In the first-round RT-PCR of the TCR CDR3, the HTBI primer set was used. TCRdb reprocessed the multiplex PCR reads via MiXCR and lists one record per CDR3 protein. This table holds about 720,000 distinct CDR3 sequences, around 17% found once. This record comes from a study of T cells in Graves' hyperthyroidism and ophthalmopathy. The study, taken as a whole, reports: With a median lead of approximately 6 months before onset, the model predicted ophthalmopathy. Most thyroid-expanded clonotypes above 0.001 were also found in blood.

Stable hyperthyroidism: no ophthalmopathy progression over 18 months of follow-up. Aged 18 to 65, the patients had hyperthyroidism that was newly diagnosed and had lasted under 2 months. The receptor comes from a man aged 18 to 29 with Graves' hyperthyroidism. V is TRBV18 and J is TRBJ2-7, with 7 positions matching TRBD1. The sequenced material came from blood. CDR3 nucleotides: TGTGCCAGCTCACCAACGACAGGGCATTACGAGCGGTACTTC. As protein: CASSPTTGHYERYF. Full variable domain (missing parts from reference TRBV18 and TRBJ2-7): NAGVMQNPRHLVRRRGQEARLRCSPMKGHSHVYWYRQLPEEGLKFMVYLQKENIIDESGMPKERFSAEFPKEGPSILRIQQVVRGDSAAYFCASSPTTGHYERYFGPGTRLTVT.